This T cell receptor beta chain was documented in a study of T cells after yellow fever vaccination (dated by TCRdb to the late 2010s). Some background on the complete study: The SMART-Seq v4 Ultra Low Input RNA kit was used to prepare libraries from fractions with low cell numbers. Two healthy male donors made up the cohort, one aged 18 to 30 years and the other aged 30 to 40 years. Blood samples were taken at several timepoints before and after primary and secondary immunization, and bulk PBMC replicates and cell subsets were isolated. To track T-cell clones before and after primary and booster YFV17D yellow fever vaccination, bulk TCR alpha and beta repertoires were sequenced longitudinally. What the research found in general, with its limitations: The study included only two donors, which limits how far the findings can be generalized. A small share of clonotypes was detected in both CD4 and CD8 compartments, with the overlap likely arising from convergent recombination. The secondary T-cell response was weaker than the primary response but faster, peaking on day 5 instead of day 15. Computational filtering was required because FACS-sorted repertoires could contain abundant contaminating clonotypes from the bulk population. After the booster, most of the clones that had expanded following primary vaccination were detected again (almost 98% of CD4 and around 90% of CD8), which suggests that memory was broadly maintained.

The germline V gene specifies SQVTM as CDR1 and ANQGSEA as CDR2. From cysteine to phenylalanine, the CDR3 is 15 amino acids long. The CDR3 DNA has 45 bases and is translated from base 1. V ends up 2 bases short and J 0 bases short, with an unmatched junction base count of 6. The treatment or condition label on this specimen signifies: live attenuated yellow fever vaccine strain. PBMCs were isolated from peripheral blood using a standard Ficoll-Paque protocol. CD4 and CD8 T-cell fractions were isolated with Dynabeads CD4 and CD8 positive selection kits. TriZol was used to extract RNA from bulk PBMCs, CD4 and CD8 fractions, and dextramer-positive and dextramer-negative fractions. This clonotype was seen at least ten times. It lacks a known antigen. Qualities for individual bases were not recorded, and no much larger clone is one base off. TCR cDNA was synthesized by 5'RACE template switching, which introduced a universal primer site and unique molecular identifiers. Priming for cDNA synthesis came from both the TCR alpha and TCR beta constant segments. Library amplification involved two PCR steps, and the second step added sample barcodes and sequencing adapters. Sequencing of the libraries was done on either Illumina HiSeq 2500 (2x100 bp) or NovaSeq (2x150 bp). In the source study's methods: Demultiplexing of reads and collapsing into UMI consensus sequences were performed with MIGEC, and V(D)J alignment was carried out with MiXCR. Vaccine-responding clonotypes were identified with edgeR using replicate PBMC samples, with FDR below 0.01 and a log2 fold change above 5 up to day 15 being required. Bulk clonotypes were assigned CD4 or CD8 identity according to which sequenced CD4 or CD8 repertoire held them at higher abundance. TCRdb reprocessed the public reads (quality trimming at Q25 with fastp, clone calling with MiXCR) and kept in-frame beta chains. Rows with one shared CDR3 protein collapse into an entry with the most common genes and DNA. TCRdb, rather than the study authors, made the V and J calls. This sample holds about 63,000 distinct CDR3 sequences; approximately 7.4% were observed only once. The ten largest account for approximately 34% of the sample.

The chain was built from TRBV29-1 and TRBJ2-5, with TRBD1 matching 7 junction bases. This clonotype was obtained from a man aged 25-45 years who received the YFV17D yellow fever vaccine. The specimen comprised CD8+ T cells sorted from PBMCs, sampled 15 days after the yellow fever booster vaccination. DNA sequence: TGCAGCGTTGAACTACCCGACAGGGACCAAGAGACCCAGTACTTC. Its coded protein is CSVELPDRDQETQYF.